This is a list of T cell receptor beta chains from one sample in a study of T cells after yellow fever vaccination. TCRdb re-analysed the 5' RACE reads in MiXCR, keeping a single row per CDR3 protein. The table has 350,000 or so distinct CDR3 sequences, around 8.1% seen once. The starting material was PBMCs, obtained around 45 days after the first yellow fever vaccination. These receptors all stem from a man aged 18 to 29 who received the YFV17D yellow fever vaccine. Each CDR3 is given with its conserved first and last residue. D genes are given only for firm matches. Clone sizes are given selectively: once, few, many, or a class where the clone is expanded.

d_call	clone_size	v_call	j_call	cdr3_nt	cdr3_aa
NA	few	TRBV7-8	TRBJ2-7	TGTGCCAGCAGCTTGTATCTGACGAGCTCCTACGAGCAGTACTTC	CASSLYLTSSYEQYF
NA	few	TRBV4-3	TRBJ2-3	TGCGCCAGCAGCCAAGAAGGCAGGGCCCTTGTTACGCAGTATTTT	CASSQEGRALVTQYF
NA	few	TRBV15	TRBJ1-4	TGTGCCACCAGCTTCGCTCCGGGACGTTATAATGAAAAACTGTTTTTT	CATSFAPGRYNEKLFF
TRBD2	few	TRBV20-1	TRBJ2-7	TGCAGTGCTAGAGATCCCGGGGGGGGAAACTACGAGCAGTACTTC	CSARDPGGGNYEQYF
TRBD2	NA	TRBV5-1	TRBJ2-2	TGCGCCGGCAGCCCCCGAGTAGCGGGGAACACCGGGGAGCTGTTTTTT	CAGSPRVAGNTGELFF
TRBD2	NA	TRBV4-2	TRBJ2-2	TGTGCCAGCAATGGGGGGGGAACCGGGGAGCTGTTTTTT	CASNGGGTGELFF
TRBD2	few	TRBV28	TRBJ2-3	TGTGCCAGCAGTTCCGGGACTAGCGGGGAGGGAGGTACGCAGTATTTT	CASSSGTSGEGGTQYF
NA	many	TRBV14	TRBJ2-2	TGTGCCAGCAGCCAGCAACAGGGCTCCGGGGAGCTGTTTTTT	CASSQQQGSGELFF
NA	few	TRBV29-1	TRBJ2-5	TGCAGCGTCGAGGACCTTGGTACGGAGACCCAGTACTTC	CSVEDLGTETQYF
TRBD1	many	TRBV20-1	TRBJ2-1	TGCAGTGCTAGATCCGGGACAGGGGCAAATGAGCAGTTCTTC	CSARSGTGANEQFF
NA	NA	TRBV4-1	TRBJ1-2	TGCGCCAGCAGCCTGAGGTTGGGAAACTATGGCTACACCTTC	CASSLRLGNYGYTF
TRBD1	many	TRBV25-1	TRBJ1-1	TGTGCCAGCAGTGAATGGGGACAGGAAGAAGCTTTCTTT	CASSEWGQEEAFF
NA	NA	TRBV5-1	TRBJ2-4	TGCGCCAGCAGCCCCGGACAGTTACTAAACATTCAGTACTTC	CASSPGQLLNIQYF
TRBD2	few	TRBV6-2/TRBV6-3	TRBJ2-1	TGTGCCAGCAGTGGACTAGCGGGGGGGGGCTCCTACAATGAGCAGTTCTTC	CASSGLAGGGSYNEQFF
NA	few	TRBV30	TRBJ1-1	TGTGCCTGGAGGACATTCGGTAGCACTGAAGCTTTCTTT	CAWRTFGSTEAFF
TRBD2	NA	TRBV20-1	TRBJ2-3	TGCAGTGAGAGCGGGGAGGATACGCAGTATTTT	CSESGEDTQYF
TRBD1	NA	TRBV4-3	TRBJ2-6	TGCGCCAGCAGCCAAGAGGGACAGGGTTTCTCTGGGGCCAACGTCCTGACTTTC	CASSQEGQGFSGANVLTF
TRBD2	NA	TRBV24-1	TRBJ2-5	TGTGCCACCTTAAAACGGGGGGGCCAAGAGACCCAGTACTTC	CATLKRGGQETQYF
NA	few	TRBV4-2	TRBJ2-2	TGTGCCAGCAGCCAGGGTTACGGGGACACCGGGGAGCTGTTTTTT	CASSQGYGDTGELFF
NA	NA	TRBV6-2/TRBV6-3	TRBJ2-1	TGTGCCAGCAGTTACTCCCGTCAGGGGGGCTACAATGAGCAGTTCTTC	CASSYSRQGGYNEQFF
NA	NA	TRBV12-3/TRBV12-4	TRBJ1-5	TGTGCCAGCAGTCTCGGGACCCTAGTCAGAGAGCCCCAGCATTTT	CASSLGTLVREPQHF
NA	many	TRBV7-2	TRBJ2-5	TGTGCCAGCAGGAGAGGGGAGACCCAGTACTTC	CASRRGETQYF
TRBD1	NA	TRBV6-2/TRBV6-3	TRBJ2-4	TGTGCCAGCAGTCTCGGGACAGGGGTTGCAAACATTCAGTACTTC	CASSLGTGVANIQYF
TRBD2	few	TRBV10-3	TRBJ2-1	TGTGCCATCAGTGGCGGGAGCGGGGGGGCTAATGAGCAGTTCTTC	CAISGGSGGANEQFF
TRBD2	few	TRBV18	TRBJ2-5	TGTGCCAGCTCACGGACTAGCGGGGGAAAAGAGACCCAGTACTTC	CASSRTSGGKETQYF
TRBD1	few	TRBV12-3/TRBV12-4	TRBJ2-2	TGTGCCAGCAGGCCGGGACAGTACACCGGGGAGCTGTTTTTT	CASRPGQYTGELFF
NA	few	TRBV6-6	TRBJ2-7	TGTGCCAGCAGTACCGGGACGGTGTACGAGCAGTACTTC	CASSTGTVYEQYF
NA	few	TRBV7-3	TRBJ2-7	TGTGCCAGCAGCCCGAGACACCCCGACTCCTACGAGCAGTACTTC	CASSPRHPDSYEQYF
NA	NA	TRBV11-2	TRBJ2-7	TGTGCCAGCAGCCCCCTCGAGACAGGCTACGAGCAGTACTTC	CASSPLETGYEQYF
NA	NA	TRBV12-1	TRBJ1-4	TGTGCCAGCAGCTCCTACCAGGGCGAAAAACTGTTTTTT	CASSSYQGEKLFF
NA	few	TRBV5-5	TRBJ1-1	TGTGCCAGCAGCCGGATGGTGAACACTGAAGCTTTCTTT	CASSRMVNTEAFF
TRBD1	few	TRBV6-1	TRBJ2-5	TGTGCCAGCAGCCTACAGGGGCTGCTGATGGAGACCCAGTACTTC	CASSLQGLLMETQYF
NA	NA	TRBV10-3	TRBJ2-5	TGTGCCATCAGTGAGTCGGAGAGAATAGCCCCTCAAGAGACCCAGTACTTC	CAISESERIAPQETQYF
NA	NA	TRBV6-2/TRBV6-3	TRBJ1-6	TGTGCCAGCAAGGATTACTCCTATAATTCACCCCTCCACTTT	CASKDYSYNSPLHF
NA	few	TRBV5-6	TRBJ1-4	TGTGCCAGCAGCCCCGGTGACAATGAAAAACTGTTTTTT	CASSPGDNEKLFF
NA	few	TRBV7-2	TRBJ1-5	TGTGCCAGCAGCTTAGCGGGCGAGACGGGCAATCAGCCCCAGCATTTT	CASSLAGETGNQPQHF
NA	NA	TRBV30	TRBJ2-1	TGTGCCTGGAGTGCTCTAGGAGGGTACGATGAGCAGTTCTTC	CAWSALGGYDEQFF
TRBD2	many	TRBV5-1	TRBJ2-1	TGCGCCAGCAGCGACCCGGGAGGTGGTAATGAGCAGTTCTTC	CASSDPGGGNEQFF
NA	many	TRBV11-2	TRBJ2-2	TGTGCCAGCAGCTTCTCCCCCGACAGGTCCGAGGTGTTTTTT	CASSFSPDRSEVFF
NA	NA	TRBV7-2	TRBJ2-2	TGTGCCAGCAGCTTAGTCAGGGTGGGCGGGGAGCTGTTTTTT	CASSLVRVGGELFF
NA	few	TRBV5-1	TRBJ1-1	TGCGCCAGCAGCCTACAGGTCCCGAACACTGAAGCTTTCTTT	CASSLQVPNTEAFF
TRBD1	few	TRBV7-2	TRBJ2-5	TGTGCCAGCAGACAAGGACAGGGGAGGGAGACCCAGTACTTC	CASRQGQGRETQYF
NA	few	TRBV4-3	TRBJ2-2	TGCGCCAGCAGCCAAGATCAGTCCGGGGAGCTGTTTTTT	CASSQDQSGELFF
NA	few	TRBV5-1	TRBJ1-1	TGCGCCAGCAAATCTGGGATGAACACTGAAGCTTTCTTT	CASKSGMNTEAFF
NA	NA	TRBV18	TRBJ2-7	TGTGCCAGCTCACCGATGGACACAACCTACGAGCAGTACTTC	CASSPMDTTYEQYF
NA	NA	TRBV14	TRBJ1-4	TGTGCCAGCAGCCCAGGGGCAGGGGAAAGTGAAAAACTGTTTTTT	CASSPGAGESEKLFF
NA	NA	TRBV11-1	TRBJ2-7	TGTGCCAGCAGCAGGAACGAGGGCAGTGTCTCTTTAAACTACGAGCAGTACTTC	CASSRNEGSVSLNYEQYF
TRBD1	NA	TRBV25-1	TRBJ1-2	TGTGCCACTGTGGACAGGGTCCTTGGTGGCTACACCTTC	CATVDRVLGGYTF
NA	NA	TRBV7-2	TRBJ1-6	TGTGCCAGCAGCTTAAGGGAAAGTAATTCACCCCTCCACTTT	CASSLRESNSPLHF